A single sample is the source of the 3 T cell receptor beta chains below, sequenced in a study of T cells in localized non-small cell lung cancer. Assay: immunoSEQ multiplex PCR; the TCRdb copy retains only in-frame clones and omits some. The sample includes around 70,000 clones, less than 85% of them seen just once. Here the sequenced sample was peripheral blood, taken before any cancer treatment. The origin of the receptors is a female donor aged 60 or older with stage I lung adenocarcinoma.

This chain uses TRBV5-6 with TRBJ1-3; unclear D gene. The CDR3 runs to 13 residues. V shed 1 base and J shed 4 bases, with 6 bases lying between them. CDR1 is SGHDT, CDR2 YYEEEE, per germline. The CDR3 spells CASSLTDGNTIYF. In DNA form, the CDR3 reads TGTGCCAGCAGCTTGACAGACGGAAACACCATATATTTT.

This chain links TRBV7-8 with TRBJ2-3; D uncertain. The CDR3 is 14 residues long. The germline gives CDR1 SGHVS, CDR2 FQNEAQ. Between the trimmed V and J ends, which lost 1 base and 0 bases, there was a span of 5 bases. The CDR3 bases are TGTGCCAGCAGCTTAGAGGGCAGCACAGATACGCAGTATTTT. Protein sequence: CASSLEGSTDTQYF. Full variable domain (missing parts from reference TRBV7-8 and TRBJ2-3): GAGVSQSPRYKVAKRGQDVALRCDPISGHVSLFWYQQALGQGPEFLTYFQNEAQLDKSGLPSDRFFAERPEGSVSTLKIQRTQQEDSAVYLCASSLEGSTDTQYFGPGTRLTVL.

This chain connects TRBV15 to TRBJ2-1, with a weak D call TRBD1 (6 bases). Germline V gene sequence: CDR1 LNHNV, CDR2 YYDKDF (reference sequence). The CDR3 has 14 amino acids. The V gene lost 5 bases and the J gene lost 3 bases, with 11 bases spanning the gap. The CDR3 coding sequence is TGTGCCACCAGCCCGCAGGGGATCTACAATGAGCAGTTCTTC. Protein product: CATSPQGIYNEQFF.